This T cell receptor (beta chain) emerged from a study of T-cell memory formation after mild COVID-19. Overall study findings and caveats: Contracting clones, day 15 to 85, had balanced CD4/CD8, and later expanders favored CD4+. CD8+ contracting clones occupied EMRA, while CD4+ ones occupied mainly CM and EM. Pre-infection memory contained some responding clones, which suggested that cross-reactive memory had joined.

The 5'RACE method, run with constant-segment primers, produced TCR alpha and TCR beta cDNA libraries (carrying sample barcodes and UMIs). TCRdb reprocessed the 5' RACE reads via MiXCR and lists one record per CDR3 protein. This sample yields a few hundred thousand distinct CDR3 sequences, of which about a sixth are seen a single time; more than 20% belongs to the top ten. This clonotype occurred once. The target antigen is unknown. Specimen: PBMCs or a T cell subset sorted from them (not recorded which). The source of this sequence is a man between 18 and 29 years old who had mild COVID-19 (a few samples of this study predate the infection). Cell type and time point are not known.

In DNA form, the CDR3 reads TGTGCCAGCAGCAGTGGGGGGAACTACAATGAGCAGTTCTTC. This gives the protein CASSSGGNYNEQFF. The chain is built from TRBV11-2 and TRBJ2-1; a weak D match, TRBD2 (6 bases). The CDR3 consists of 14 residues. Germline V gene lookup returns CDR1 SGHAT and CDR2 FQNNGV. Trimming pared 5 bases from V and 3 bases from J, leaving 11 bases between.